The source of this T cell receptor (beta chain) is a study of T cell repertoires in cytomegalovirus infection. Study overall: Matching HLA type and CMV infection were both indicated by public TCR beta signatures.

This clonotype has more than one count but fewer than ten. As yet, its antigen is unknown. Study conclusions and caveats: Clonotype analysis showed dominance of the ex vivo response by HLA-C-restricted CMV-specific TCR beta clonotypes.

The CDR3 is 17 amino acids. CDR1 and CDR2 (germline): SGHTA, FQGNSA. V lost 7 bases, J lost 0 bases, and 16 bases lay in between. TCRdb reprocessed the reads via MiXCR and lists one record per CDR3 protein. Among some 350,000 distinct CDR3 sequences listed, roughly 28% were seen once. The specimen comprised cultured PBMCs, sampled from culture after CMV antigen stimulation. The rearrangement links TRBV7-2 to TRBJ1-6; D not certain. The receptor was isolated from a human donor in good health (CMV status not recorded). Some clones in this sample may be carry-over from other donors' samples. CDR3 amino acids: CASTLRPHSSYNSPLHF. DNA for the CDR3: TGTGCCAGCACCCTCCGACCGCACAGCTCCTATAATTCACCCCTCCACTTT. Variable domain in full (rest from reference TRBV7-2 and TRBJ1-6): GAGVSQSPSNKVTEKGKDVELRCDPISGHTALYWYRQSLGQGLEFLIYFQGNSAPDKSGLPSDRFSAERTGGSVSTLTIQRTQQEDSAVYLCASTLRPHSSYNSPLHFGNGTRLTVT.